This TCR beta chain came from a study of blood T cell repertoires in COVID-19. With 4 bases removed from V and 9 bases from J, the gap between germline ends came to 16 bases. This CDR3 has 13 amino acids. Germline CDR1 is SGHRS and CDR2 is YFSETQ. TCRdb's table, derived via immunoSEQ multiplex PCR, lists solely in-frame clones and lacks some. The sample shows just over 95,000 clones, 75% to 95% of them seen only once. The chain carries TRBV5-1 and TRBJ1-1; no firm D call. This receptor was taken from a man aged 45-65 years with acute or convalescent COVID-19. Input material: peripheral blood. CDR3 sequence: CASSHPETVKAFF. The CDR3 DNA is TGCGCCAGCAGCCACCCGGAAACAGTGAAAGCTTTCTTT.